The T cell receptor beta chain described here comes from a study of T cell responses to AZD1222 COVID-19 vaccine. Profiled with immunoSEQ multiplex PCR; TCRdb holds only in-frame clones, not every one. Of around 160,000 clones in the sample, around 91% are singletons; the top ten hold 5.2%. In germline, CDR1 is MNHEY, CDR2 SMNVEV (reference sequence). The CDR3 covers 14 residues. V lost 6 bases and J lost 10, with 19 bases in between. This chain links TRBV27 with TRBJ1-3; D possibly corresponds to TRBD1 (5 bases). This specimen was peripheral blood, taken on day 0 of AZD1222 vaccination. The sequence was collected from an adult in good health. In DNA form, the CDR3 reads TGTGCCAGCAGCACAGGTACGGGGACTGGGACCATATATTTT. It specifies CASSTGTGTGTIYF.